The 20 T cell receptor beta chains reported below all come from one sample, sequenced in a study of T cells in Graves' hyperthyroidism and ophthalmopathy (dated by TCRdb to about 2019). Receptor amplification or capture employed multiplex PCR. Sequencing was performed on an Illumina HiSeq 2000. TCR beta CDR3 regions were amplified from RNA transcripts. The first round of RT-PCR for the TCR CDR3 was performed with the HTBI primer set and the Qiagen OneStep RT-PCR kit. TCRdb handled the public reads itself, with Q25 trimming in fastp and clone calling in MiXCR, and kept productive beta chains. Entries are consolidated by CDR3 protein sequence, retaining the most common genes and DNA. The table for this sample lists around 540,000 distinct CDR3 sequences; around 45% of them were counted only once. 6.5% to 9% of the sample belongs to the ten largest clones. The sample comprised peripheral blood or thyroid tissue (not recorded which). Source of these receptors: a woman aged 18-29 years with Graves' hyperthyroidism. Donor details come from another sample of the same person, matched by shared clones.

This clonotype was detected many times. The chain uses TRBV7-2 and TRBJ1-2, with D uncertain. V was trimmed by 1 base and J by 8 bases, leaving 8 bases between them. Germline-derived CDR1 and CDR2 are SGHTA and FQGNSA. The CDR3 has 12 amino acids. The CDR3 nucleotides read TGTGCCAGCAGCTTAGGGCTTTGGGGCTACACCTTC. It specifies CASSLGLWGYTF.

This clonotype has a count of ten or more. This CDR3 is CSAEYGYTF. CDR3 sequence (DNA): TGCAGTGCTGAGTATGGCTACACCTTC. The chain carries TRBV20-1 and TRBJ1-2; D gene ambiguous. Per the germline V gene, CDR1 is DFQATT and CDR2 is SNEGSKA (reference sequence). The length of the CDR3 is 9 residues. V lost 5 bases, J lost 5 bases, and 3 bases lay in between.

The chain uses TRBV19 and TRBJ1-2; no firm D call. V was shortened by 5 bases and J by 4 bases, with 20 bases between the two germline ends. The CDR3 extends over 16 amino acids. CDR1 and CDR2 from the germline V gene are LNHDA and SQIVND (reference sequence). DNA for the CDR3: TGTGCCAGTAGTTCGCAAATCCCCGCCCGCCGCTATGGCTACACCTTC. Translation: CASSSQIPARRYGYTF.

In its sample, this clonotype was seen many times. The chain combines TRBV7-9 with TRBJ1-1; 7 bases fit TRBD1. CDR1 and CDR2 from the germline V gene are SEHNR and FQNEAQ (reference sequence). Trimming at V came to 4 bases and at J to 5 bases, leaving 7 bases not matched to a gene. This CDR3 spans 14 amino acids. DNA for the CDR3: TGTGCCAGCAGCTCGACACTCAGGGGGACTGAAGCTTTCTTT. Protein sequence: CASSSTLRGTEAFF. Variable domain in full (rest from reference TRBV7-9 and TRBJ1-1): DTGVSQNPRHKITKRGQNVTFRCDPISEHNRLYWYRQTLGQGPEFLTYFQNEAQLEKSRLLSDRFSAERPKGSFSTLEIQRTEQGDSAMYLCASSSTLRGTEAFFGQGTRLTVV.

V gene TRBV20-1 combines with J gene TRBJ1-5, with unresolved D. The V gene lost 5 bases and the J gene lost 7 bases, with 12 bases spanning the gap. In germline, CDR1 is DFQATT, CDR2 SNEGSKA (reference sequence). This CDR3 is built from 12 residues. The DNA for the CDR3 is TGCAGTGCTCCACCCGTAGGACAGCCCCAGCATTTT. Protein sequence: CSAPPVGQPQHF.

This clonotype has at least ten counts. The rearrangement links TRBV9 to TRBJ2-5; 8 nucleotides align to TRBD1. The germline V gene has CDR1 SGDLS and CDR2 YYNGEE. This CDR3 is 14 amino acids long. The junction had 9 bases not matched to a gene; V was cut back by 4 bases and J by 7 bases. Here the CDR3 reads CASSTTGQAGTQYF. CDR3 DNA sequence: TGTGCCAGCAGCACCACGGGACAGGCGGGGACCCAGTACTTC.

This clonotype was counted between two and nine times. The gene calls are TRBV29-1 and TRBJ1-1; tentative D call: TRBD1 (5 bases). V dropped 7 bases and J dropped 7 bases, with 13 bases sitting between them. The CDR3 is 11 amino acids. In germline, CDR1 is SQVTM, CDR2 ANQGSEA. The CDR3 here is CSAGQPNEAFF. Written as DNA, the CDR3 is TGCAGCGCCGGACAACCCAATGAAGCTTTCTTT.

The chain has TRBV29-1 and TRBJ2-5; D possibly uses TRBD1 or TRBD2 (5 bases each). The CDR3 is made up of 14 amino acids. V was clipped by 5 bases and J by 2 bases, with 15 bases between them. CDR1 is SQVTM, CDR2 ANQGSEA, per germline. The CDR3: CSVLPGRDQETQYF. DNA of the CDR3: TGCAGCGTTCTGCCGGGACGGGATCAAGAGACCCAGTACTTC.

This clonotype was seen repeatedly, ten times or more. V gene TRBV7-8 combines with J gene TRBJ1-4, with 9 bases matching TRBD1. The CDR3 has 14 residues. The V segment lost 6 bases and the J segment 8 bases; nucleotides outside the gene matches: 7. CDR1 SGHVS and CDR2 FQNEAQ come from the germline V gene. CDR3 DNA: TGTGCCAGCAGACCAAACAGGGGGCGGGAAAAACTGTTTTTT. It specifies CASRPNRGREKLFF.

The rearrangement uses TRBV14 and TRBJ2-7; TRBD1 matches 7 bases. This CDR3 spans 13 amino acids. Germline lookup yields CDR1 SGHDN and CDR2 FVKESK. V was clipped by 3 bases and J by 6 bases; unmatched bases: 5. CDR3 nucleotides: TGTGCCAGCAGCCAGACAGGGCTCCTCGAGCAGTACTTC. Residues: CASSQTGLLEQYF.

The rearrangement joins TRBV7-3 to TRBJ2-7, with TRBD1 matching over 8 bases. The CDR3 is 15 amino acids. Germline CDR1 is SGHTA and CDR2 is FQGTGA. V dropped 4 bases and J dropped 7; count of bases not matched to a gene: 12. DNA of the CDR3: TGTGCCAGCAGCTCCGGACAGGGACGAACCGGGGAGCAGTACTTC. Translated, it gives CASSSGQGRTGEQYF. The full variable domain, with the rest looked up from reference TRBV7-3 and TRBJ2-7, is GAGVSQTPSNKVTEKGKYVELRCDPISGHTALYWYRQSLGQGPEFLIYFQGTGAADDSGLPNDRFFAVRPEGSVSTLKIQRTERGDSAVYLCASSSGQGRTGEQYFGPGTRLTVT.

This clonotype was observed a handful of times. V and J are TRBV2 and TRBJ2-7; 10 positions match TRBD2. CDR1 and CDR2 (germline): SNHLY, FYNNEI. The CDR3 is made up of 18 amino acids. The trim removed 4 bases at V and 3 bases at J, leaving 15 bases unmatched. The DNA for the CDR3 is TGTGCCAGCAGTGGGGGGGAGCCCCCGGGACTAGCGCTCTACGAGCAGTACTTC. It encodes CASSGGEPPGLALYEQYF. Supplemented by reference TRBV2 and TRBJ2-7, the full variable domain reads EPEVTQTPSHQVTQMGQEVILRCVPISNHLYFYWYRQILGQKVEFLVSFYNNEISEKSEIFDDQFSVERPDGSNFTLKIRSTKLEDSAMYFCASSGGEPPGLALYEQYFGPGTRLTVT.

Comment on this clonotype: A read error may produce the germline difference seen at one junction end. The J gene is TRBJ2-7, the V gene TRBV20-1; 12 bases are a match to TRBD2. The CDR3 totals 13 residues. Germline CDR1 DFQATT, CDR2 SNEGSKA (reference sequence). CDR3 nucleotides: TGCAGTGGCCGACTAGCGGGAGTTTGCGAGCGGTACTTC. The encoded protein is CSGRLAGVCERYF.

The chain couples TRBV5-1 to TRBJ1-4, with a weak D call TRBD1 (5 bases). CDR1 SGHRS and CDR2 YFSETQ come from the germline V gene. The V end was cut by 4 bases, the J end by 4 bases, with 14 bases between. This CDR3 spans 15 amino acids. The CDR3 spells CASSQPGTLNEKLFF. As DNA, the CDR3 is TGCGCCAGCAGCCAGCCCGGGACGCTTAATGAAAAACTGTTTTTT.

V gene TRBV9 combines with J gene TRBJ2-7, with TRBD1 matching 10 bases. The V and J ends lost 6 bases and 0 bases, in that order; junction bases with no gene match: 6. Germline CDR1 is SGDLS and CDR2 is YYNGEE. The CDR3 is 15 amino acids. The CDR3 loop reads CASMGRTGGSYEQYF. CDR3 sequence (DNA): TGTGCCAGCATGGGCCGGACAGGGGGCTCCTACGAGCAGTACTTC.

V gene TRBV7-6 combines with J gene TRBJ1-5; D gene ambiguous. Trimming removed 1 base at V and 7 bases at J, with 8 bases between. CDR3 size: 13 residues. Germline CDR1 and CDR2: SGHVS and FNYEAQ. CDR3 bases: TGTGCCAGCAGCTTAGTTGGCCGCCAGCCCCAGCATTTT. This gives the protein CASSLVGRQPQHF.

Of note for this clonotype: Mismatch with germline at one junction end may stem from a read error. The CDR3 sequence: CASSYSGGGDQPQHF. The CDR3, as DNA: TGCGCCAGCAGTTACTCGGGTGGGGGCGATCAGCCCCAGCATTTT. The gene calls are TRBV6-5 and TRBJ1-5, with D tentatively TRBD1 (6 bases). From germline, CDR1 is MNHEY and CDR2 SVGAGI. The CDR3 consists of 15 residues.

This chain links TRBV5-4 with TRBJ1-4; D not certain. This CDR3 has 14 residues. Germline CDR1 SGHNT, CDR2 YYREEE (reference sequence). V shed 2 bases and J shed 4 bases, with 9 bases lying between them. CDR3 nucleotides: TGTGCCAGCAGCTTCCAACGTCTTAATGAAAAACTGTTTTTT. Its translation is CASSFQRLNEKLFF. Full variable domain (missing parts from reference TRBV5-4 and TRBJ1-4): ETGVTQSPTHLIKTRGQQVTLRCSSQSGHNTVSWYQQALGQGPQFIFQYYREEENGRGNFPPRFSGLQFPNYSSELNVNALELDDSALYLCASSFQRLNEKLFFGSGTQLSVL.

The table lists this clonotype with many counts. V and J are TRBV7-9 and TRBJ1-2, with D possibly matching TRBD1 (5 bases). Germline lookup yields CDR1 SEHNR and CDR2 FQNEAQ (reference sequence). Trimming pared 3 bases from V and 5 bases from J, leaving 13 bases between. This CDR3 spans 14 amino acids. CDR3 protein: CASSFGQVEYGYTF. The CDR3 nucleotides read TGTGCCAGCAGCTTCGGACAAGTGGAATATGGCTACACCTTC.

V is TRBV25-1 and J is TRBJ1-1; 8 bases line up with TRBD1. Germline V gene data show CDR1 as MGHDK and CDR2 as SYGVNS. The CDR3 contains 15 residues. The junction had 8 bases not matched to a gene; V was cut back by 8 bases and J by 0 bases. CDR3 protein: CASSTRTGLNTEAFF. In nucleotides, the CDR3 is TGTGCCAGCTCAACGCGGACAGGGTTGAACACTGAAGCTTTCTTT.